One and the same sample provided the 15 T cell receptor beta chains below, sequenced in a study of cytomegalovirus exposure and HLA in healthy donors. Clones were read by immunoSEQ multiplex PCR, and TCRdb kept only the in-frame ones, dropping some. The top ten hold less than 8.5% of the sample, which has 200,000 or so clones, over 65% seen once. Input material: PBMCs. These receptors were collected from a man between 18 and 29 years old in good health and CMV-seropositive.

This chain joins TRBV6-5 and TRBJ2-1; 13 nucleotides align to TRBD2. J was trimmed by 9 bases and V by 6 bases; bases with no gene match: 5. CDR1 and CDR2 from the germline V gene are MNHEY and SVGAGI. The CDR3 sequence is 14 residues long. CDR3 loop: CASRLAGGPSEQFF. For the CDR3, the DNA is TGTGCCAGCAGACTAGCGGGAGGGCCATCTGAGCAGTTCTTC.

The chain links TRBV18 to TRBJ2-5; TRBD2 might be the D (5 bases). This CDR3 has 13 residues. CDR1 is KGHSH, CDR2 LQKENI, per germline. With 0 bases removed from V and 5 bases from J, the gap between germline ends came to 7 bases. As DNA, the CDR3 is TGTGCCAGCTCACCACCGCGGGTCGAGACCCAGTACTTC. This sequence encodes CASSPPRVETQYF.

This clone was counted between two and nine times. The V call is TRBV29-1, the J call TRBJ1-4, with 7 bases identical to TRBD1. Germline-derived CDR1 and CDR2 are SQVTM and ANQGSEA. The CDR3 consists of 13 residues. Trimming at V came to 7 bases and at J to 7 bases, leaving 9 bases not matched to a gene. As DNA, the CDR3 is TGCAGCGCCGGGCAGGGGGTCGGTGAAAAACTGTTTTTT. This codes for CSAGQGVGEKLFF.

This clone was observed a few times. V usage is TRBV10-1 and J usage is TRBJ1-2; D possibly corresponds to TRBD1 (5 bases). The germline V gene encodes CDR1 WNHNN and CDR2 SYGVQD (reference sequence). This CDR3 has 13 residues. Trimming pared 10 bases from V and 6 bases from J, leaving 18 bases between. In DNA, the CDR3 is TGCGCCAACGATAGTCCTACCAGGGATGGCTACACCTTC. It specifies CANDSPTRDGYTF.

The chain joins TRBV6-5 to TRBJ1-5, with D maybe TRBD1 (6 bases). Trimming removed 6 bases at V and 7 bases at J, with 16 bases between. In germline, CDR1 is MNHEY, CDR2 SVGAGI. The CDR3 consists of 14 residues. In DNA form, the CDR3 reads TGTGCCAGCAGCAAGACCCAGGGGAGACAGCCCCAGCATTTT. This encodes CASSKTQGRQPQHF.

This clone was picked up a small number of times. The gene calls are TRBV6-5 and TRBJ2-1, with D possibly TRBD2 on 6 matching bases. This CDR3 contains 13 residues. Germline CDR1 is MNHEY and CDR2 is SVGAGI. Trimming stripped 7 bases from V and 5 bases from J, with 12 bases between. The CDR3 here is CASNGGDHNEQFF. CDR3 nucleotide sequence: TGTGCCAGCAACGGGGGAGATCACAATGAGCAGTTCTTC.

The gene calls are TRBV30 and TRBJ2-1; 11 bases fit TRBD1. V gave up 4 bases and J gave up 2 bases; unmatched junction bases: 4. Germline V CDR1 and CDR2: GTSNPN, SVGIG (reference sequence). The CDR3 totals 15 residues. The CDR3: CAWTRDRGTYNEQFF. The CDR3 DNA follows: TGTGCCTGGACCCGGGACAGGGGGACCTACAATGAGCAGTTCTTC.

V usage is TRBV10-3 and J usage is TRBJ2-5; 7 bases fit TRBD1. The trim removed 2 bases at V and 5 bases at J, leaving 8 bases unmatched. CDR1 and CDR2 from the germline V gene are ENHRY and SYGVKD. This CDR3 region has 15 residues. The CDR3 sequence is CAISERQGERETQYF. CDR3 in DNA: TGTGCCATCAGTGAGCGACAGGGAGAAAGGGAGACCCAGTACTTC.

The chain carries TRBV7-2 and TRBJ1-1; 8 bases are a match to TRBD1. The V gene's germline CDR1 is SGHTA and CDR2 FQGNSA. After removal of 5 bases from V and 1 base from J, the junction contained 6 bases not matched to a gene. The CDR3 runs to 15 residues. The CDR3: CASSAPGQENTEAFF. The DNA for the CDR3 is TGTGCCAGCAGCGCCCCGGGACAGGAGAACACTGAAGCTTTCTTT.

J is TRBJ2-7 and V is TRBV25-1; the D gene is possibly TRBD2 (6 bases). The germline CDR1 and CDR2 sequences are MGHDK and SYGVNS. This CDR3 spans 15 amino acids. Trimming removed 0 bases from V and 6 bases from J, with 15 bases in between. CDR3 residues: CASSEYKGTLGEQYF. For the CDR3, the DNA is TGTGCCAGCAGTGAATATAAGGGGACTTTGGGCGAGCAGTACTTC.

J is TRBJ2-1 and V is TRBV27; 7 bases agree with TRBD2. V dropped 5 bases and J dropped 6; count of bases not matched to a gene: 7. CDR1 is MNHEY and CDR2 is SMNVEV in the germline V gene (reference sequence). This CDR3 spans 14 amino acids. The CDR3 DNA sequence: TGTGCCAGCAGTCCAAAGACTAGCCCCAATGAGCAGTTCTTC. Protein product: CASSPKTSPNEQFF.

The rearrangement joins TRBV7-2 to TRBJ2-7; 9 bases agree with TRBD2. Germline V CDR1 and CDR2: SGHTA, FQGNSA. The CDR3 length is 16 residues. With V trimmed by 1 base and J by 3 bases, 7 bases remained unmatched. Here the CDR3 DNA reads TGTGCCAGCAGCTTAGTGAGGACTAGCGAGGGCTACGAGCAGTACTTC. It specifies CASSLVRTSEGYEQYF. Together with reference TRBV7-2 and TRBJ2-7, the CDR3 gives the full variable domain: GAGVSQSPSNKVTEKGKDVELRCDPISGHTALYWYRQSLGQGLEFLIYFQGNSAPDKSGLPSDRFSAERTGGSVSTLTIQRTQQEDSAVYLCASSLVRTSEGYEQYFGPGTRLTVT.

The chain carries TRBV27 and TRBJ1-2; possible D gene TRBD1, 6 bases. This CDR3 region has 16 residues. Germline values: CDR1 MNHEY, CDR2 SMNVEV (reference sequence). Trimming removed 1 base at V and 1 base at J, with 13 bases between. In DNA, the CDR3 is TGTGCCAGCAGTTTATGGGGGACACAACTTAACTATGGCTACACCTTC. Amino acid sequence: CASSLWGTQLNYGYTF.

The chain couples TRBV28 to TRBJ2-3; TRBD1 matches at 10 bases. With V trimmed by 5 bases and J by 3 bases, 8 bases remained unmatched. CDR1 and CDR2 from the germline V gene are MDHEN and SYDVKM. This CDR3 contains 16 residues. CDR3 nucleotides: TGTGCCAGCAGTGAGCAAGCGGGACAGGGGACAGATACGCAGTATTTT. Translation: CASSEQAGQGTDTQYF.

The rearrangement uses TRBV25-1 and TRBJ1-1; D is possibly TRBD1 (6 bases). CDR3 length: 13 amino acids. V gave up 8 bases and J gave up 1 base, with 11 bases separating them. Germline V gives CDR1 MGHDK, CDR2 SYGVNS. This chain's CDR3 is CASAMTGNTEAFF. DNA of the CDR3: TGTGCCAGCGCGATGACAGGGAACACTGAAGCTTTCTTT.